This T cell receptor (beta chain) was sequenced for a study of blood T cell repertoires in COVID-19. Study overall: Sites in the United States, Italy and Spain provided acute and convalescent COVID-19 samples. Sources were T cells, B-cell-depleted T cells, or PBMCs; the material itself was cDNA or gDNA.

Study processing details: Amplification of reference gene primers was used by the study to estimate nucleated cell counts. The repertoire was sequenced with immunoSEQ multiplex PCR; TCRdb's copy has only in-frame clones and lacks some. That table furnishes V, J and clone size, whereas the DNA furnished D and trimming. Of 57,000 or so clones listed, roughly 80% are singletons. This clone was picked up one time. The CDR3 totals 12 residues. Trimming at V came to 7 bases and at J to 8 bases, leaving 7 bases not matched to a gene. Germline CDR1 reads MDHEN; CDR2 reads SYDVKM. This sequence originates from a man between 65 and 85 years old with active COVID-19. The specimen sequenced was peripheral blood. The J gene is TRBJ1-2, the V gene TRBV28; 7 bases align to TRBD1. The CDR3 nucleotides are TGTGCCAGCACCCGAGGGACAGAAGGCTACACCTTC. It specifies CASTRGTEGYTF.